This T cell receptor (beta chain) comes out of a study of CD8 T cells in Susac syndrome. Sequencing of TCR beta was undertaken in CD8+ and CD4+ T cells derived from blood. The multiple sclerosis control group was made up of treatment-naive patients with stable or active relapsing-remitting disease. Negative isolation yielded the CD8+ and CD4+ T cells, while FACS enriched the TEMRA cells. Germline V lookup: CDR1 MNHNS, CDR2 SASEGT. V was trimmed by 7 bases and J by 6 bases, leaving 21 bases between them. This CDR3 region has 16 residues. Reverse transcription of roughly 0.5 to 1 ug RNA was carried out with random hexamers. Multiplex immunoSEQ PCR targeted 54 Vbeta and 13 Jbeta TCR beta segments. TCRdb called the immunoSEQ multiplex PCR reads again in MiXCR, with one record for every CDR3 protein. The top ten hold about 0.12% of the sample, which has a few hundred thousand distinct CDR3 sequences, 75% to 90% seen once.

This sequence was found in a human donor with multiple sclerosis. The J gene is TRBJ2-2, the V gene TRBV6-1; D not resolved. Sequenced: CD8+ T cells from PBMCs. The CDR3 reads CASKPSRTDRAGELFF. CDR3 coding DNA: TGTGCCAGCAAGCCTTCCAGGACCGACCGCGCCGGGGAGCTGTTTTTT.